Listed below are T cell receptor beta chains from one sample, sequenced in a study of T cell changes during pregnancy in multiple sclerosis. Using immunoSEQ multiplex PCR, the repertoire was profiled, and TCRdb retains in-frame clones only, with some absent. Among around 35,000 clones, roughly 94% were seen once, and the ten largest hold 0.4% to 0.5%. The sequencing here drew on CD4+ T cells from peripheral blood mononuclear cells, taken after pregnancy. These receptors originate from a female donor with multiple sclerosis, enrolled in a pregnancy study. The CDR3 runs from the conserved cysteine through the conserved F or W.

V gene	J gene	CDR3 protein
TRBV11-2	TRBJ2-7	CASSSHPGQGLLSSYEQYF
TRBV4-1	TRBJ2-5	CASSQGLTSGGETQYF
TRBV9	TRBJ1-2	CASNTFPRGYTF
TRBV6-1	TRBJ1-2	CASTEGLSYTF
TRBV9	TRBJ1-2	CASSVGVGGSYGYTF
TRBV7-2	TRBJ1-2	CASSLAPGYGYTF
TRBV6-1	TRBJ2-5	CASSGSSGAGTQYF
TRBV25-1	TRBJ2-1	CASSQGTGKGFF
TRBV7-8	TRBJ2-2	CASSFRSQGARGELFF
TRBV6-1	TRBJ1-5	CATVLARGNQPQHF
TRBV7-2	TRBJ2-3	CASSLGLGTDTQYF
TRBV30	TRBJ2-7	CAWSVLGTSGLVQYF
TRBV7-2	TRBJ2-7	CASSRPGQGIQYF
TRBV7-8	TRBJ2-1	CASSPLAESSYNEQFF
TRBV2	TRBJ1-1	CASSGNRGWGTEAFF
TRBV7-9	TRBJ1-5	CASSLGTGNQPQHF
TRBV15	TRBJ1-4	CATSGDRGVSEKLFF
TRBV18	TRBJ2-3	CASSPSNSPTDTQYF
TRBV7-6	TRBJ2-7	CASSSKSGGLSFEQYF
TRBV28	TRBJ2-7	CASSLPGTTREQYF
TRBV25-1	TRBJ2-5	CASSGGYQGTQYF
TRBV7-2	TRBJ2-7	CASSLRGRGGFSSYEQYF
TRBV6-6	TRBJ2-3	CASSLAGSYTDTQYF
TRBV11-2	TRBJ2-1	CASSLKRGGFNEQFF
TRBV7-8	TRBJ1-1	CASSPNPTGLNTEAFF
TRBV11-2	TRBJ1-1	CASSFGGIAEAFF
TRBV28	TRBJ1-2	CASSSIKQGGGAGYTF
TRBV4-3	TRBJ1-4	CASRDRGDEKLFF
TRBV7-9	TRBJ1-6	CASNPGTNSPLHF
TRBV6-4	TRBJ2-1	CASSDSSLGQGANEQFF
TRBV19	TRBJ1-3	CASSRQGNSGNTIYF
TRBV2	TRBJ2-3	CASRYTGVGTDTQYF
TRBV6-1	TRBJ1-2	CASSAQGGVLNYGYTF
TRBV10-3	TRBJ2-1	CANAQMRGNEQFF
TRBV6-1	TRBJ1-1	CASSAPDRAGEAFF
TRBV5-4	TRBJ1-1	CASSFWARGANTEAFF
TRBV5-4	TRBJ2-7	CASSPNRVEQYF
TRBV5-4	TRBJ1-1	CASSGPVGERAEAFF
TRBV11-2	TRBJ2-4	CASTLFTVAKNIQYF
TRBV18	TRBJ1-4	CASSRDRGGGEKLFF
TRBV19	TRBJ1-2	CASSTGQGDGYTF
TRBV21-1	TRBJ1-5	CASVGGSNQPQHF
TRBV4-1	TRBJ2-2	CASSQVRGTGELFF
TRBV4-2	TRBJ1-3	CASSQQGSGNTIYF
TRBV5-4	TRBJ2-3	CASSLFGNADTQYF
TRBV4-2	TRBJ2-1	CASSPNPGQGAGEQFF
TRBV10-3	TRBJ2-1	CAISDQAGGPNEQFF
TRBV7-9	TRBJ1-1	CASSGLGNTEAFF
TRBV6-1	TRBJ1-1	CASTRDSTEAFF
TRBV9	TRBJ2-2	CASSVQRAPNTGELFF